Reported below is one T cell receptor beta chain. Sequencing used immunoSEQ multiplex PCR; TCRdb keeps in-frame clones, though not all of them. Of 100,000 to 150,000 clones listed, roughly 90% are singletons. This sample was included in a study of control samples from healthy donors and cancer patients. This CDR3 is built from 13 residues. Trimming stripped 1 base from V and 8 bases from J, with 11 bases between. CDR1 ENHRY and CDR2 SYGVKD come from the germline V gene. J is TRBJ1-2 and V is TRBV10-3; no clear D. The sequencing input was blood. This sequence was found in a man between 18 and 29 years old in good health. The CDR3 DNA reads as TGTGCCATCAGTGAGTTCTCCGAGTACGGCTACACCTTC. It codes for CAISEFSEYGYTF.